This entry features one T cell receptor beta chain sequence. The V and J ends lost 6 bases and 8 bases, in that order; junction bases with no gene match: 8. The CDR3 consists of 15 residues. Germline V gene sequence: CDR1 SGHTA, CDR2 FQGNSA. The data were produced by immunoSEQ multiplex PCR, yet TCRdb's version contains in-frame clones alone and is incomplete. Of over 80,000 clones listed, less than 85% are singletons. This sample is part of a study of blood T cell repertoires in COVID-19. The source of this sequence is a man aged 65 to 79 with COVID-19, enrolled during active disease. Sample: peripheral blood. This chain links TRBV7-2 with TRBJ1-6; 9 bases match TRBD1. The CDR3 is CASRPRTGDDSPLHF. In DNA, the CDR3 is TGTGCCAGCAGACCCCGGACAGGGGATGATTCACCCCTCCACTTT.